This is a list of T cell receptor beta chains from one sample in a study of blood T cell repertoires in COVID-19. Repertoires were generated with immunoSEQ multiplex PCR, while TCRdb's copy carries only in-frame clones and drops some. The table lists roughly 200,000 clones, roughly 90% of them singletons. Material for sequencing was peripheral blood. All receptors come from a man aged 18 to 29 with active or convalescent COVID-19. CDR3s leave out the opening cysteine and the closing phenylalanine or tryptophan.

TRBV10-3 AISESREGEAF
TRBV4-2 ASSQLGLAELRADTQY
TRBV7-9 ASSTGGRNEKLF
TRBV3-1/TRBV3-2 ASSQVGGTGGEYGYT
TRBV19 ASSISGYAPTDTQY
TRBV10-3 AISRGDRGPYEQY
TRBV9 ASSVGSSGGAEDTQY
TRBV9 ASSPRALAPTELF
TRBV7-9 ASSLVLGQGALGSPLH
TRBV19 ASSPRMTYLLTGAHYGYT
TRBV25-1 ASSMAGKGDTQY
TRBV9 ASSIGQGHGIYGYT
TRBV27 ASSPRQGFNSPLH
TRBV30 AWSVLGRGNSPLH
TRBV6-1 ASRVAGVQETQY
TRBV9 ASSVGPDKETQY
TRBV6-6 ASSAVRDTSYNEQF
TRBV18 ASSPAVGVEEKLF
TRBV7-2 ASSSQVLAGGSSYNEQF
TRBV30 AWSVKGDSNQPQH
TRBV7-9 ASSPRTGISTDTQY
TRBV6-7 ASSYTFGGRNSGANVLT